A single T cell receptor beta chain is shown here with its context. This clone's antigen is unknown. Base qualities are not recorded, but no much larger clone differs from it by a single base. This sample is part of a study of human T cells and chemical hapten exposure (dated by TCRdb to the early 2020s). About the study as a whole: For sensitization, 2% DPC in acetone was applied to an approximately 2 cm by approximately 2 cm area of upper inner arm skin. Throughout the study period of about 23 weeks, patients also received therapeutic DPC doses to the scalp every week. About 30 alopecia patients provided blood for TCR sequencing at one to four time points (pre-sensitization, 2, 6 and 24 weeks). Libraries were combined into a pool for sequencing, and differences in TCR yield between samples came mainly from small differences in library volumes within the pool. Blood samples were taken from patients before sensitization (week 0) and then at 2, 6 and about 24 weeks after DPC sensitization. Patch testing was performed on the upper back with Finn chambers containing 0.01% DPC, and the patch tests were scored after 6 days according to International Contact Dermatitis Research Group standards. The mostly female patient cohort included alopecia areata with under or over 50% scalp involvement, alopecia totalis and alopecia universalis. Peripheral blood TCR repertoire changes were tracked in vivo in alopecia patients during primary and secondary sensitization to the hapten diphenylcyclopropenone (DPC). The paper's findings and limits, for the study overall: The number of PT1 expanded TCRs positively correlated with patch test score, significant at thresholds 8, 16 and 32 but not 4. The number of TCRs above 1 in 1000 frequency did not change with DPC sensitization; there was no evidence of global repertoire structure alterations. Because all patients had alopecia, a presumed autoimmune disease, the immune response of the patients might differ from that of healthy individuals. After repeated subsampling, changes were observed in the strength of the expansion versus patch-test correlation and in the threshold at which the correlation became significant. Expanded TCRs formed significantly more large CDR3 similarity clusters than pre-sensitization or healthy control sets, consistent with antigen-driven responses.

V gives up 2 bases and J gives up 7 bases, and the segment between their germline ends measures 11 bases. CDR1 and CDR2 were assigned from the germline V gene as MNHEY and SVGEGT. The CDR3 spans 13 residues, from the cysteine through the phenylalanine. The DNA shown is the 39-base CDR3, in frame from base 1. Library preparation was by RACE. The instrument was a NextSeq 500. During library preparation, unique molecular identifiers were attached to individual cDNA molecules so that TCRs could be counted quantitatively and reproducibly. For every blood RNA sample, sequencing covered both the TCR alpha and TCR beta chains. In the paper's pipeline: Samples had a median of approximately 96,000 TCRs, with a range from about 23,224 to 690,600. The Decombinator software suite was used to annotate V, J and CDR3 in the TCR reads. To make PS versus PT1 abundance plots, every sample was subsampled to the same number of TCRs (28,000). Expanded TCRs were defined as absent before sensitization and observed at least eight times at the 2-week time point. Through fastp at Q25 and MiXCR, TCRdb rebuilt clones from the public reads, retaining in-frame beta chains. Records with the same CDR3 protein are collapsed into one entry carrying the most frequent genes and DNA. What appears here as the V and J calls and clone size reflects TCRdb's work, not the paper's. The table for this sample lists some 170,000 distinct CDR3 sequences; around 24% of them were counted only once. The leading ten clones occupy less than 7% of the sample.

This sample's time point label indicates: patch test 1, 2 weeks after DPC sensitization. Taken with the paper, the label for treatment or condition translates to: therapeutic diphenylcyclopropenone sensitization with weekly scalp DPC. At every patch-test visit, the blood draw took place before the patch test was put on. Patients were eligible if aged 18 to 70, diagnosed with alopecia and judged suitable for DPC therapy, and pregnant patients were excluded. Unfractionated whole blood was collected in Tempus Blood RNA tubes, and total RNA was extracted from that blood. The sample here was whole blood, taken in connection with sensitization to the hapten diphenylcyclopropenone (DPC). The V gene is TRBV6-2 or TRBV6-3 and the J gene is TRBJ2-5; D gene: possibly TRBD1, on 5 matching bases. The source of this sequence is a woman between 45 and 60 years old with alopecia areata. Some clones in this sample may be carry-over from other donors' samples. The CDR3 has the sequence CASSYGAPRTQYF. The sequenced DNA: TGTGCCAGCAGTTACGGGGCGCCCCGGACCCAGTACTTC.